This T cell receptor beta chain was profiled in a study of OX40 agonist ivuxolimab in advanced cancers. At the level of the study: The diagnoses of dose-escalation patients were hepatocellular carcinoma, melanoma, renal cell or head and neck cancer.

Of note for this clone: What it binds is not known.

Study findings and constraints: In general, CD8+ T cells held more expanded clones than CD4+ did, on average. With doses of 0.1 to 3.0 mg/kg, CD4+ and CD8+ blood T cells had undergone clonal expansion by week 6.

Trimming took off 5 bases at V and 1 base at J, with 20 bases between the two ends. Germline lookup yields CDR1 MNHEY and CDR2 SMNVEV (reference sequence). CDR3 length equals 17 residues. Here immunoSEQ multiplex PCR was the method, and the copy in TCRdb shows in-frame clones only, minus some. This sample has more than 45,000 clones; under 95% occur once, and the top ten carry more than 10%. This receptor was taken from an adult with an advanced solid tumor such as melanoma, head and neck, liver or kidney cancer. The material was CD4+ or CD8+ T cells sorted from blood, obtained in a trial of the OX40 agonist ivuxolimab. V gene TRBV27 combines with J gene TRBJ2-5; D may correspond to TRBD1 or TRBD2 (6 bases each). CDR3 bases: TGTGCCAGCAGTCCCCACAAGGGGGGAGGATTCCAAGAGACCCAGTACTTC. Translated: CASSPHKGGGFQETQYF.